These 2 T cell receptor beta chains were all obtained from the same sample, sequenced in a study of T cell changes during pregnancy in multiple sclerosis (dated by TCRdb to about 2019). Receptors were amplified or captured by the immunoSEQ multiplex PCR assay. TCRdb carries this immuneACCESS record with in-frame sequences only. Its versions omit some clonotypes, under half of them owing to an unresolved V gene in the studies checked, with the rest unexplained. This sample has 85,000 to 100,000 clones in its table, and 85% to 95% of those were observed once. Roughly 2.7% of the sample comes from the top ten. The sample was peripheral blood, taken in the first trimester of pregnancy. The origin of the receptors is a female donor with multiple sclerosis, enrolled in a pregnancy study.

V is TRBV7-2 and J is TRBJ1-4; the match to TRBD1 covers 7 bases. The CDR3 runs 15 residues. Losses at the gene ends were 3 bases for V and 8 bases for J; bases not matched to a gene: 9. In germline, CDR1 is SGHTA, CDR2 FQGNSA. The CDR3 DNA is TGTGCCAGCAGCTTCATGACAGGGTCTGGGGAAAAACTGTTTTTT. It yields the protein CASSFMTGSGEKLFF.

This clone was detected once. This sample also contains other DNA sequences that code for the same CDR3. This chain connects TRBV2 to TRBJ2-7; TRBD1 matches 10 bases. The CDR3 is 14 residues long. V was pared by 6 bases and J by 1 base, with 3 bases of the junction left unmatched. The germline gives CDR1 SNHLY, CDR2 FYNNEI. This CDR3 reads CASSRQGASYEQYF. The CDR3 DNA reads TGTGCCAGCAGCCGACAGGGGGCGTCCTACGAGCAGTACTTC.